This T cell receptor beta chain was recorded in a study of early T cells in non-severe SARS-CoV-2 infection (dated by TCRdb to 2020 to 2023). Study-level background: Because TCR sequencing was done on bulk RNA from unsorted whole blood, the alpha and beta chains could not be paired.

Receptor libraries were prepared by 5' RACE. TCRdb names NextSeq 500 as the instrument used. To correct for sequencing error and PCR bias, the TCR library protocol tagged individual cDNA molecules with unique molecular identifiers. Sequencing covered both TCR alpha and beta chains, and within each sample the abundances of alpha and beta sequences were tightly co-correlated. Per the authors' processing: Decombinator V4 was used to annotate the V gene, J gene and CDR3 of the TCR sequences. TCRs were defined as expanded if a significant change between any two time points was detected under a Poisson model with p below 0.0001. TCR abundances were normalised to the total number of TCRs sequenced per sample and were expressed as counts per million. MAIT TCRs were defined by TRAV1-2 paired with TRAJ12, TRAJ20 or TRAJ33, and iNKT TCRs by TRAV10 paired with TRAJ18. VDJdb, accessed on 1 November 2021, was searched for TCRs annotated for CMV, EBV and SARS-CoV-2, and TCRs annotated for more than one antigen were excluded. In-frame beta chains were kept once TCRdb had trimmed the public reads at Q25 with fastp and called clones with MiXCR. Entries that share a CDR3 protein sequence are merged under the most common genes and DNA. The V and J calls were not made by the authors but by TCRdb's processing. The sample yields some 91,000 distinct CDR3 sequences; approximately 9.9% were counted once. The biggest ten clones account for 4.7% of the sample.

The full study reports these points: VDJdb matching was skewed toward anti-spike CD8 responses and likely underestimated virus-specific expansions by missing private and CD4 specificities.

This was a case-control study nested in a cohort of healthcare workers in London, UK, who had nasopharyngeal swab PCR tests and blood samples taken every week. Healthcare workers were recruited during the week of the UK lockdown, between 23 and 31 March 2020, and followed weekly for up to roughly 15 weeks. This clonotype was picked up a small number of times. Its antigen has not been determined. Base quality data are lacking; no much larger clone is found one base away. Trimming takes 4 bases from V and 3 bases from J, and the germline ends sit 13 bases apart. Via the germline V gene, CDR1 is SGHDN and CDR2 FVKESK. From its cysteine to its phenylalanine, the CDR3 spans 14 amino acids. Kept here is only the CDR3 DNA, which spans 42 bases and is read in frame from base 1.

This specimen consisted of whole blood, obtained at baseline. The receptor chain draws on TRBV14 and TRBJ2-7, and TRBD1 may be the D gene, going by 6 matching bases. The TCR sequence derives from an adult who was a healthcare worker with PCR-confirmed SARS-CoV-2 infection or an uninfected control (not recorded which). The CDR3 sequence is CASSRIGQLYEQYF. The nucleotide sequence reads as follows: TGTGCCAGCAGCCGCATCGGACAGCTCTACGAGCAGTACTTC.